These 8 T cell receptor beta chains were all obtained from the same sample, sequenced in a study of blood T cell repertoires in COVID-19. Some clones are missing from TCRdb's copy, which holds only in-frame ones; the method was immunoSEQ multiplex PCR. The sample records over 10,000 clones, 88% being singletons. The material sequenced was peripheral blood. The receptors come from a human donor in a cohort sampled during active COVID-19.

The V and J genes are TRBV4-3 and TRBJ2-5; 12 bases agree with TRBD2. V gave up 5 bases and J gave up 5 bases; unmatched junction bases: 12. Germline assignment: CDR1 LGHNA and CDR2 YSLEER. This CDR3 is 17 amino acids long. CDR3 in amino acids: CASSEGLAGGLGETQYF. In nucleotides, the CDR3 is TGCGCCAGCAGCGAGGGGCTAGCGGGGGGGCTAGGGGAGACCCAGTACTTC.

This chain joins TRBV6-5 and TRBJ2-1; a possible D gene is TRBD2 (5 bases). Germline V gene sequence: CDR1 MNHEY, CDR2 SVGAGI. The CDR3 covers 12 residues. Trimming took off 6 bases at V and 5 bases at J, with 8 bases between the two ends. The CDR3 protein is CASSGINNEQFF. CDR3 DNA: TGTGCCAGCAGCGGGATTAACAATGAGCAGTTCTTC.

In DNA, the CDR3 is TGTGCCTGGAGCCCTCTAGGTGGAGTTTCCTACGAGCAGTACTTC. Encoded protein: CAWSPLGGVSYEQYF. The chain couples TRBV30 to TRBJ2-7; no definite D call. This CDR3 spans 15 amino acids. The germline V and J ends were trimmed by 3 bases and 1 base, with 16 bases remaining between them. The germline CDR1 and CDR2 sequences are GTSNPN and SVGIG (reference sequence).

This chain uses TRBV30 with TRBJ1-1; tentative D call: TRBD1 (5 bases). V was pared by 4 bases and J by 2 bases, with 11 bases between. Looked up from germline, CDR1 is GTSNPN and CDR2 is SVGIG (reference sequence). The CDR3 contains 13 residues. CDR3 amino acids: CAWKRGINTEAFF. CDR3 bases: TGTGCCTGGAAAAGGGGAATAAACACTGAAGCTTTCTTT.

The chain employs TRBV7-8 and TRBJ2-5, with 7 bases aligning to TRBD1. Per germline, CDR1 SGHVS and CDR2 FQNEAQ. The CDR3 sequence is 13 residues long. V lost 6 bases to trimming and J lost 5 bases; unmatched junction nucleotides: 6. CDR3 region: CASRPRGMETQYF. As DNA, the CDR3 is TGTGCCAGCAGGCCCAGGGGGATGGAGACCCAGTACTTC.

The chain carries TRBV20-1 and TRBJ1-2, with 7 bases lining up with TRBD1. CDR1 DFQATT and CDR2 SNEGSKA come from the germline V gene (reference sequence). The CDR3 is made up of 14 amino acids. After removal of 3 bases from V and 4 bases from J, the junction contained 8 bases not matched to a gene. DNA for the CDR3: TGCAGTGCTAGTCCGGAGGGGGCGCCCTATGGCTACACCTTC. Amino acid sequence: CSASPEGAPYGYTF.

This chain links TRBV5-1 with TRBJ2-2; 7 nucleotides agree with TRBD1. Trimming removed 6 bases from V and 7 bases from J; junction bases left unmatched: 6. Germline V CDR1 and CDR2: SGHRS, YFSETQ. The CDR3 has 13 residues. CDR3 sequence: CASIGQANGELFF. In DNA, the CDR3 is TGCGCCAGCATAGGACAGGCCAACGGGGAGCTGTTTTTT.

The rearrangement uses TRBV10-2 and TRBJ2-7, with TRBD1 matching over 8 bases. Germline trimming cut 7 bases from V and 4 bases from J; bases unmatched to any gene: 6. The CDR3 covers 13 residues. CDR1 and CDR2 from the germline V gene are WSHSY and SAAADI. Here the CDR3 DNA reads TGCGCCAGCATCGGGACAGGACCTTACGAGCAGTACTTC. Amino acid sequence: CASIGTGPYEQYF.